The 30 T cell receptor beta chains below come from one sample, sequenced in a study of blood T cell repertoires in COVID-19. Measured with immunoSEQ multiplex PCR; TCRdb has only the in-frame clones, and not every one. The sample contains tens of thousands of clones, 70% to 80% of which appear only once. Sample: peripheral blood. The origin of the receptors is a human donor in a cohort sampled during active COVID-19.

The rearrangement uses TRBV6-4 and TRBJ2-1; the match to TRBD2 covers 9 bases. V dropped 4 bases and J dropped 6; count of bases not matched to a gene: 7. CDR3 length: 15 amino acids. Germline V CDR1 and CDR2: MRHNA, SNTAGT. CDR3 sequence (DNA): TGTGCCAGCAGTGTAGCGGGAGACGTAGGCAATGAGCAGTTCTTC. As protein: CASSVAGDVGNEQFF.

The chain uses TRBV19 and TRBJ1-3; possible D gene TRBD1, 6 bases. Per germline, CDR1 LNHDA and CDR2 SQIVND (reference sequence). The CDR3 has 13 residues. The V end was cut by 6 bases, the J end by 7 bases, with 13 bases between. The CDR3: CASRGAARNTIYF. The CDR3 DNA reads TGTGCCAGTAGGGGGGCCGCCCGCAACACCATATATTTT.

The chain combines TRBV6-5 with TRBJ1-1; a weak D match, TRBD1 (5 bases). The CDR3 covers 15 residues. Germline values: CDR1 MNHEY, CDR2 SVGAGI. Trimming left V 6 bases short and J 1 base short, with 15 bases between. DNA for the CDR3: TGTGCCAGCAGGGGGACTTTTGGCACGAACACTGAAGCTTTCTTT. It specifies CASRGTFGTNTEAFF.

The V gene is TRBV7-2, the J gene TRBJ1-5; unclear D gene. The CDR3 spans 13 residues. Trimming left V 5 bases short and J 5 bases short, with 10 bases between. CDR1 and CDR2 from the germline V gene are SGHTA and FQGNSA. CDR3 bases: TGTGCCAGCAGCATCGGGAGGGATCAGCCCCAGCATTTT. Residues: CASSIGRDQPQHF.

The chain uses TRBV19 and TRBJ2-3; no clear D. The CDR3 consists of 11 residues. Trimming pared 8 bases from V and 5 bases from J, leaving 8 bases between. CDR1 LNHDA and CDR2 SQIVND come from the germline V gene (reference sequence). The CDR3 here is CASVAGDTQYF. In nucleotides, the CDR3 is TGTGCCAGTGTAGCCGGAGATACGCAGTATTTT.

The J gene is TRBJ2-7, the V gene TRBV6-6, with 13 bases fitting TRBD2. Germline lookup yields CDR1 MNHNY and CDR2 SVGAGI (reference sequence). CDR3 length: 18 residues. The J segment lost 2 bases and the V segment lost 5 bases, leaving 12 bases of the junction unmatched. The CDR3 region is CASSPWGGLAGAPYEQYF. CDR3 nucleotides: TGTGCCAGCAGTCCGTGGGGTGGACTAGCGGGAGCCCCCTACGAGCAGTACTTC.

The gene calls are TRBV29-1 and TRBJ2-2; 7 bases are shared with TRBD2. CDR1 and CDR2 from the germline V gene are SQVTM and ANQGSEA. Germline trimming cut 6 bases from V and 2 bases from J; bases unmatched to any gene: 6. The CDR3 is 14 residues long. The DNA for the CDR3 is TGCAGCGTAACACGGGAGGTCAACACCGGGGAGCTGTTTTTT. This encodes CSVTREVNTGELFF.

The V call is TRBV2, the J call TRBJ1-1, with a weak D call TRBD1 (6 bases). Germline CDR1 is SNHLY and CDR2 is FYNNEI. The CDR3 is 15 amino acids. V was clipped by 2 bases and J by 4 bases, with 14 bases between them. DNA for the CDR3: TGTGCCAGCAGTGAAATCTGGGGGCTCGGCACTGAAGCTTTCTTT. Its protein is CASSEIWGLGTEAFF.

The chain employs TRBV29-1 and TRBJ1-4; D is undetermined. The V gene lost 7 bases and the J gene lost 2 bases, with 8 bases spanning the gap. The CDR3 has 12 amino acids. Germline V gene lookup returns CDR1 SQVTM and CDR2 ANQGSEA. As DNA, the CDR3 is TGCAGCGGAGGGTCGACTAATGAAAAACTGTTTTTT. Residues: CSGGSTNEKLFF.

The chain links TRBV5-1 to TRBJ2-5, with 10 bases matching TRBD2. This CDR3 has 18 amino acids. The J segment lost 7 bases and the V segment lost 0 bases, leaving 15 bases of the junction unmatched. Germline loops: CDR1 SGHRS, CDR2 YFSETQ. CDR3 sequence: CASSLVSGLAGEGRTQYF. The CDR3 DNA reads as TGCGCCAGCAGCTTGGTGAGCGGGCTAGCGGGAGAGGGTAGGACCCAGTACTTC.

The chain is built from TRBV19 and TRBJ1-5; 7 bases line up with TRBD1. Germline V gene data show CDR1 as LNHDA and CDR2 as SQIVND (reference sequence). The V segment lost 7 bases and the J segment 0 bases; nucleotides outside the gene matches: 21. The CDR3 covers 20 residues. The DNA for the CDR3 is TGTGCCAGTACCACCGGGCCGTACAGACAGGGTTTGAATAGCAATCAGCCCCAGCATTTT. It yields the protein CASTTGPYRQGLNSNQPQHF. Variable domain in full (rest from reference TRBV19 and TRBJ1-5): DGGITQSPKYLFRKEGQNVTLSCEQNLNHDAMYWYRQDPGQGLRLIYYSQIVNDFQKGDIAEGYSVSREKKESFPLTVTSAQKNPTAFYLCASTTGPYRQGLNSNQPQHFGDGTRLSIL.

The J gene is TRBJ2-5, the V gene TRBV19; possible D gene TRBD2, 9 bases. CDR1 and CDR2 (germline): LNHDA, SQIVND (reference sequence). The CDR3 spans 14 residues. The V end lost 5 bases, the J end lost 7 bases, and 17 bases lay between the germline ends. CDR3 sequence reads: CASSSGQGLATQYF. The CDR3 DNA reads as TGTGCCAGTAGTTCAGGACAGGGACTAGCGACCCAGTACTTC.

J is TRBJ2-3 and V is TRBV9; tentative D call: TRBD2 (5 bases). The CDR3 sequence is 16 residues long. With 4 bases removed from V and 0 bases from J, the gap between germline ends came to 15 bases. From germline, CDR1 is SGDLS and CDR2 YYNGEE. The DNA for the CDR3 is TGTGCCAGCAGCCTCACTAGTTTTCCTAGCACAGATACGCAGTATTTT. It translates to CASSLTSFPSTDTQYF.

V is TRBV24-1 and J is TRBJ2-2; TRBD1 matches at 8 bases. V lost 5 bases to trimming and J lost 7 bases; unmatched junction nucleotides: 11. The CDR3 extends over 16 amino acids. CDR1 is KGHDR and CDR2 is SFDVKD in the germline V gene. The DNA of the CDR3 is TGTGCCACCAGTGTCTGGGACAGGTCTTTGGGCGGGGAGCTGTTTTTT. Translation: CATSVWDRSLGGELFF.

CDR3 bases: TGTGCCAGCAGCTTGGTATCCAGCGGGAGGACCGGGGAGCTGTTTTTT. It translates to CASSLVSSGRTGELFF. The rearrangement joins TRBV5-4 to TRBJ2-2, with TRBD2 matching over 9 bases. Germline values: CDR1 SGHNT, CDR2 YYREEE (reference sequence). The CDR3 has 16 residues. J lost 5 bases, V lost 0 bases, and 5 bases had no gene match. Filled out from reference TRBV5-4 and TRBJ2-2, the complete variable domain reads ETGVTQSPTHLIKTRGQQVTLRCSSQSGHNTVSWYQQALGQGPQFIFQYYREEENGRGNFPPRFSGLQFPNYSSELNVNALELDDSALYLCASSLVSSGRTGELFFGEGSRLTVL.

This clone was observed a few times. The chain links TRBV15 to TRBJ1-2; the D gene is possibly TRBD1 (5 bases). Trimming took off 0 bases at V and 11 bases at J, with 16 bases between the two ends. The CDR3 is 14 amino acids. CDR1 is LNHNV and CDR2 is YYDKDF in the germline V gene (reference sequence). The CDR3, as DNA: TGTGCCACCAGCAGAGATCTGCAGGGAGGGAAGTACACCTTC. Translation: CATSRDLQGGKYTF. Drawing the rest from reference TRBV15 and TRBJ1-2, the complete variable domain is DAMVIQNPRYQVTQFGKPVTLSCSQTLNHNVMYWYQQKSSQAPKLLFHYYDKDFNNEADTPDNFQSRRPNTSFCFLDIRSPGLGDTAMYLCATSRDLQGGKYTFGSGTRLTVV.

The V and J genes are TRBV19 and TRBJ1-1; D uncertain. CDR1 LNHDA and CDR2 SQIVND come from the germline V gene (reference sequence). This CDR3 comprises 16 residues. V gave up 3 bases and J gave up 0 bases, with 14 bases separating them. In nucleotides, the CDR3 is TGTGCCAGTAGTATTGGGCTGGGCCGATTGAACACTGAAGCTTTCTTT. Amino acids: CASSIGLGRLNTEAFF.

The chain is built from TRBV11-3 and TRBJ2-2; TRBD2 matches 10 bases. CDR3 size: 16 residues. Germline CDR1 and CDR2: SGHNT and YENEEA. The ends lost 3 bases at V and 4 bases at J; junction bases unmatched: 5. As DNA, the CDR3 is TGTGCCAGCAGCTTTGGACTAGCGGAGTCCACCGGGGAGCTGTTTTTT. It specifies CASSFGLAESTGELFF.

J is TRBJ1-1 and V is TRBV19, with 8 bases identical to TRBD1. The CDR3 is 13 amino acids. Losses at the gene ends were 5 bases for V and 8 bases for J; bases not matched to a gene: 7. Germline V gene sequence: CDR1 LNHDA, CDR2 SQIVND (reference sequence). This chain's CDR3 is CASSADRDREAFF. The CDR3, as DNA: TGTGCCAGTAGTGCCGACCGGGACAGGGAAGCTTTCTTT.

The chain has TRBV6-1 and TRBJ1-5; D is unclear. This CDR3 has 13 residues. In germline, CDR1 is MNHNS, CDR2 SASEGT. V was trimmed by 1 base and J by 5 bases, leaving 6 bases between them. CDR3: CASSEVLYQPQHF. The CDR3, as DNA: TGTGCCAGCAGTGAAGTTCTGTATCAGCCCCAGCATTTT.

Of note for this clone: The sample has other DNA sequences that encode this CDR3 too. The chain is built from TRBV3-1 (or the pseudogene TRBV3-2) and TRBJ2-3; D not resolved. Looked up from germline, CDR1 is LGHDT and CDR2 is YNNKEL (reference sequence). V lost 3 bases and J lost 0, with 4 bases in between. The CDR3 extends over 13 amino acids. CDR3 in DNA: TGTGCCAGCAGCCACCAAAGCACAGATACGCAGTATTTT. Translation: CASSHQSTDTQYF.

This clone appeared once. The rearrangement links TRBV2 to TRBJ1-3; D is ambiguous. The CDR3 length is 14 residues. Trimming left V 8 bases short and J 0 bases short, with 11 bases between. CDR1 and CDR2 from the germline V gene are SNHLY and FYNNEI. CDR3 loop: CASGRPSSGNTIYF. CDR3 coding DNA: TGTGCCAGCGGCAGGCCGAGCTCTGGAAACACCATATATTTT. The variable domain in full, completed from reference TRBV2 and TRBJ1-3, reads EPEVTQTPSHQVTQMGQEVILRCVPISNHLYFYWYRQILGQKVEFLVSFYNNEISEKSEIFDDQFSVERPDGSNFTLKIRSTKLEDSAMYFCASGRPSSGNTIYFGEGSWLTVV.

The V gene is TRBV7-2, the J gene TRBJ2-3; TRBD2 matches 12 bases. The germline V gene has CDR1 SGHTA and CDR2 FQGNSA. The CDR3 is 16 residues long. After removal of 5 bases from V and 4 bases from J, the junction contained 7 bases not matched to a gene. The CDR3 sequence is CASSPLAGGPADTQYF. CDR3 DNA: TGTGCCAGCAGCCCTCTAGCGGGAGGGCCGGCAGATACGCAGTATTTT.

The chain joins TRBV18 to TRBJ1-5; 9 nucleotides agree with TRBD1. The CDR3 has 17 residues. The germline gives CDR1 KGHSH, CDR2 LQKENI. V gave up 2 bases and J gave up 3 bases; unmatched junction bases: 8. The CDR3 sequence: CASSPRQGDEDNQPQHF. The CDR3 DNA sequence: TGTGCCAGCTCACCAAGACAGGGGGATGAAGACAATCAGCCCCAGCATTTT. The variable domain in full, completed from reference TRBV18 and TRBJ1-5, reads NAGVMQNPRHLVRRRGQEARLRCSPMKGHSHVYWYRQLPEEGLKFMVYLQKENIIDESGMPKERFSAEFPKEGPSILRIQQVVRGDSAAYFCASSPRQGDEDNQPQHFGDGTRLSIL.

This chain connects TRBV5-1 to TRBJ2-1; 7 bases align to TRBD1. The germline CDR1 and CDR2 sequences are SGHRS and YFSETQ. Germline trimming cut 5 bases from V and 2 bases from J; bases unmatched to any gene: 4. The CDR3 extends over 14 amino acids. The CDR3 sequence is CASRSGTAYNEQFF. The CDR3 nucleotides are TGCGCCAGCAGGTCCGGGACAGCCTACAATGAGCAGTTCTTC.

The chain employs TRBV3-1 (or the pseudogene TRBV3-2) and TRBJ2-3, with D possibly matching TRBD2 (5 bases). V dropped 2 bases and J dropped 6 bases, with 12 bases sitting between them. The V gene's germline CDR1 is LGHDT and CDR2 YNNKEL (reference sequence). This CDR3 is 14 amino acids long. CDR3 sequence: CASSQLLLGDTQYF. The DNA of the CDR3 is TGTGCCAGCAGCCAACTTTTACTAGGGGATACGCAGTATTTT.

The chain has TRBV5-4 and TRBJ2-1, with D possibly being TRBD1 (6 bases). This CDR3 is 17 amino acids long. Germline CDR1 is SGHNT and CDR2 is YYREEE (reference sequence). Deletions cut 0 bases from V and 0 bases from J, with 13 bases between. CDR3 sequence: CASSLDARTASYNEQFF. The CDR3 bases are TGTGCCAGCAGCTTGGATGCCCGGACAGCCTCCTACAATGAGCAGTTCTTC.

This clone was found once. The V gene is TRBV5-6, the J gene TRBJ1-6; weak D call: TRBD1 (6 bases). The germline V gene has CDR1 SGHDT and CDR2 YYEEEE. The CDR3 loop spans 15 amino acids. With 4 bases removed from V and 0 bases from J, the gap between germline ends came to 8 bases. CDR3 loop: CASSVGGSYNSPLHF. The CDR3 coding sequence is TGTGCCAGCAGCGTAGGGGGCTCCTATAATTCACCCCTCCACTTT.

V is TRBV7-8 and J is TRBJ1-2; 7 nucleotides match TRBD1. The J segment lost 0 bases and the V segment lost 5 bases, leaving 12 bases of the junction unmatched. Germline V lookup: CDR1 SGHVS, CDR2 FQNEAQ. This CDR3 has 17 residues. The CDR3 sequence: CASSPGGTESANYGYTF. CDR3 nucleotide sequence: TGTGCCAGCAGCCCAGGGGGGACAGAATCTGCTAACTATGGCTACACCTTC.

This clone was found a few times. The rearrangement links TRBV11-2 to TRBJ2-2; unclear D gene. Trimming shortened V by 4 bases and J by 4 bases, and 7 bases separated the two germline ends. CDR3 length: 13 amino acids. The germline V gene has CDR1 SGHAT and CDR2 FQNNGV. The CDR3, as DNA: TGTGCCAGCAGCTCATACACCACCGGGGAGCTGTTTTTT. This encodes CASSSYTTGELFF.